Below are 25 T cell receptor beta chains sequenced from a single sample in a study of cytomegalovirus exposure and HLA in healthy donors. The PCR was carried out with 60 Vbeta primers and 13 Jbeta primers. Produced via immunoSEQ multiplex PCR; TCRdb's table is partial and in-frame only. The sample includes 100,000 to 150,000 clones, around 77% of them seen just once. The sample taken for sequencing was PBMCs. These receptor sequences come from a woman in her thirties or forties in good health and CMV-seropositive.

The J gene is TRBJ2-3, the V gene TRBV6-1; perhaps TRBD2 as D (6 bases). Germline values: CDR1 MNHNS, CDR2 SASEGT. The CDR3 contains 13 residues. With 6 bases removed from V and 5 bases from J, the gap between germline ends came to 12 bases. The CDR3 nucleotides read TGTGCCAGCAGGACGGGGGACGGAGATACGCAGTATTTT. It is translated as CASRTGDGDTQYF.

V usage is TRBV5-1 and J usage is TRBJ2-2; 14 nucleotides agree with TRBD2. CDR1 and CDR2 (germline): SGHRS, YFSETQ. V gave up 5 bases and J gave up 7 bases; unmatched junction bases: 4. This CDR3 is built from 15 residues. Here the CDR3 reads CASRGLAGEVGELFF. DNA of the CDR3: TGCGCCAGCAGGGGACTAGCGGGAGAAGTCGGGGAGCTGTTTTTT.

The rearrangement links TRBV5-1 to TRBJ2-2, with 8 bases aligning to TRBD2. Per the germline V gene, CDR1 is SGHRS and CDR2 is YFSETQ. V was pared by 4 bases and J by 0 bases, with 14 bases of the junction left unmatched. The CDR3 sequence is 19 residues long. This chain's CDR3 is CASSLTGLGLATNTGELFF. CDR3 nucleotides: TGCGCCAGCAGCCTAACCGGGCTCGGACTAGCAACGAACACCGGGGAGCTGTTTTTT.

This chain connects TRBV7-9 to TRBJ1-1, with D possibly matching TRBD1 (5 bases). This CDR3 is built from 14 residues. Germline V lookup: CDR1 SEHNR, CDR2 FQNEAQ (reference sequence). V gave up 10 bases and J gave up 4 bases, with 19 bases separating them. The CDR3 protein is CAILKGEDATEAFF. In DNA form, the CDR3 reads TGTGCCATCCTCAAAGGGGAGGATGCCACTGAAGCTTTCTTT.

This sequence joins TRBV19 and TRBJ2-7; a weak D match, TRBD2 (6 bases). CDR3 length: 14 residues. Trimming took 10 bases from V and 7 from J, leaving 23 bases between them. Germline V gene sequence: CDR1 LNHDA, CDR2 SQIVND (reference sequence). This chain's CDR3 is CATKKGGPEGEQYF. As DNA, the CDR3 is TGTGCCACTAAGAAAGGAGGGCCCGAGGGGGAGCAGTACTTC.

The rearrangement uses TRBV30 and TRBJ2-6; D is possibly TRBD1 (5 bases). Per the germline V gene, CDR1 is GTSNPN and CDR2 is SVGIG (reference sequence). The CDR3 spans 15 residues. Trimming removed 6 bases at V and 1 base at J, with 13 bases between. The DNA of the CDR3 is TGTGCCTGCTACCCTCGACAGTCTGGGGCCAACGTCCTGACTTTC. Protein product: CACYPRQSGANVLTF.

The chain employs TRBV29-1 and TRBJ2-1, with 8 bases identical to TRBD2. This CDR3 comprises 14 residues. With 3 bases clipped from V and 6 bases from J, the junction kept 7 bases outside the gene matches. Germline V gives CDR1 SQVTM, CDR2 ANQGSEA. The CDR3 sequence is CSVDPAGVGNEQFF. Written as DNA, the CDR3 is TGCAGCGTTGACCCAGCGGGAGTTGGCAATGAGCAGTTCTTC.

The chain couples TRBV7-9 to TRBJ1-1, with no clear D. CDR1 and CDR2 (germline): SEHNR, FQNEAQ (reference sequence). V was cut by 4 bases and J by 5 bases, with 17 bases left in between. The CDR3 loop spans 15 amino acids. The CDR3: CASSSIRFAGTEAFF. DNA of the CDR3: TGTGCCAGCAGCTCGATCCGGTTCGCCGGGACTGAAGCTTTCTTT.

The chain combines TRBV4-2 with TRBJ2-3; 7 bases are a match to TRBD1. The V gene's germline CDR1 is LGHNA and CDR2 YNFKEQ. J gave up 0 bases and V 2 bases, and 14 bases lay outside the gene matches. The CDR3 consists of 19 residues. CDR3 amino acids: CASSQNAPGTAYSTDTQYF. The CDR3 DNA sequence: TGTGCCAGCAGCCAAAACGCTCCCGGGACAGCGTATAGCACAGATACGCAGTATTTT.

The rearrangement links TRBV30 to TRBJ2-7; D is possibly TRBD2 (5 bases). Germline values: CDR1 GTSNPN, CDR2 SVGIG (reference sequence). CDR3 length: 13 residues. Trimming pared 5 bases from V and 4 bases from J, leaving 15 bases between. This CDR3 reads CAWEDPLEYEQYF. The CDR3, as DNA: TGTGCCTGGGAGGACCCACTAGAGTACGAGCAGTACTTC.

The chain is built from TRBV9 and TRBJ2-4; a weak D match, TRBD2 (5 bases). This CDR3 region has 16 residues. Germline CDR1 reads SGDLS; CDR2 reads YYNGEE. V dropped 0 bases and J dropped 0 bases, with 10 bases sitting between them. The CDR3 reads CASSVVGGLAKNIQYF. The DNA for the CDR3 is TGTGCCAGCAGCGTAGTTGGAGGCCTAGCCAAAAACATTCAGTACTTC.

The rearrangement uses TRBV6-1 and TRBJ1-6; no clear D gene. The CDR3 is 15 amino acids. The V and J ends lost 3 bases and 7 bases respectively, with 13 bases between them. Looked up from germline, CDR1 is MNHNS and CDR2 is SASEGT. The CDR3 bases are TGTGCCAGCAGTGATCGGCGGGGTGGAAATTCACCCCTCCACTTT. Its translation: CASSDRRGGNSPLHF.

The chain couples TRBV4-1 to TRBJ2-2, with 10 bases matching TRBD2. Trimming removed 0 bases from V and 6 bases from J; junction bases left unmatched: 7. From germline, CDR1 is MGHRA and CDR2 YSYEKL. The CDR3 is made up of 17 amino acids. CDR3 in amino acids: CASSQEGGLAGAGELFF. The CDR3, as DNA: TGCGCCAGCAGCCAAGAGGGGGGTCTAGCGGGAGCCGGGGAGCTGTTTTTT.

The rearrangement joins TRBV28 to TRBJ1-5; D unresolved. Germline V gives CDR1 MDHEN, CDR2 SYDVKM. Trimming removed 2 bases at V and 8 bases at J, with 4 bases between. The CDR3 is 11 residues long. The CDR3 protein is CASSLQEPQHF. CDR3 DNA: TGTGCCAGCAGTTTACAGGAGCCCCAGCATTTT.

In its sample, this clone was seen a few times. J is TRBJ1-4 and V is TRBV20-1, with D unclear. Trimming took off 3 bases at V and 8 bases at J, with 7 bases between the two ends. The CDR3 runs to 11 residues. Germline loops: CDR1 DFQATT, CDR2 SNEGSKA (reference sequence). This CDR3 reads CSASLLEKLFF. The CDR3 DNA follows: TGCAGTGCTAGTCTTTTGGAAAAACTGTTTTTT.

The chain uses TRBV11-3 and TRBJ2-5; 10 bases agree with TRBD1. Looked up from germline, CDR1 is SGHNT and CDR2 is YENEEA. This CDR3 is built from 14 residues. V dropped 4 bases and J dropped 5; count of bases not matched to a gene: 4. The CDR3 region has the DNA TGTGCCAGCAGCTCAGGACAGGGGGGGGAGACCCAGTACTTC. Translating it yields CASSSGQGGETQYF.

In DNA form, the CDR3 reads TGTGCCAGCAGCTTTAGCGGGGGCAATGAGCAGTTCTTC. Protein sequence: CASSFSGGNEQFF. The chain is built from TRBV7-9 and TRBJ2-1, with TRBD2 matching 9 bases. The CDR3 is 13 residues long. Per the germline V gene, CDR1 is SEHNR and CDR2 is FQNEAQ (reference sequence). After removal of 3 bases from V and 6 bases from J, the junction contained 0 bases not matched to a gene.

The V and J genes are TRBV28 and TRBJ2-1; 9 bases match TRBD2. The CDR3 extends over 13 amino acids. Germline V CDR1 and CDR2: MDHEN, SYDVKM. Unmatched junction bases numbered 3, after V lost 3 bases and J lost 9 bases. The CDR3 protein is CASSFRTSVEQFF. DNA for the CDR3: TGTGCCAGCAGTTTCCGGACTAGCGTTGAGCAGTTCTTC. The variable domain in full, completed from reference TRBV28 and TRBJ2-1, reads DVKVTQSSRYLVKRTGEKVFLECVQDMDHENMFWYRQDPGLGLRLIYFSYDVKMKEKGDIPEGYSVSREKKERFSLILESASTNQTSMYLCASSFRTSVEQFFGPGTRLTVL.

The chain carries TRBV29-1 and TRBJ2-7; 10 bases match TRBD1. The trim removed 6 bases at V and 1 base at J, leaving 3 bases unmatched. Germline V gene lookup returns CDR1 SQVTM and CDR2 ANQGSEA. This CDR3 contains 13 residues. CDR3 sequence reads: CSVGQGVSYEQYF. The CDR3, as DNA: TGCAGCGTAGGACAGGGGGTTTCCTACGAGCAGTACTTC.

The chain carries TRBV28 and TRBJ1-2, with 8 bases identical to TRBD1. With 10 bases clipped from V and 4 bases from J, the junction kept 11 bases outside the gene matches. Germline CDR1 and CDR2: MDHEN and SYDVKM. The length of the CDR3 is 14 residues. CDR3 DNA: TGTGCCACCGGACGAAGACAGGGGCTCTATGGCTACACCTTC. Encoded protein: CATGRRQGLYGYTF.

The V and J genes are TRBV30 and TRBJ2-7; tentatively, D is TRBD2 (6 bases). V lost 0 bases and J lost 2, with 14 bases in between. Germline CDR1 and CDR2: GTSNPN and SVGIG (reference sequence). This CDR3 is 15 amino acids long. The CDR3 sequence: CAWSVRGSAAYEQYF. The CDR3 nucleotides are TGTGCCTGGAGTGTACGGGGGAGTGCCGCCTACGAGCAGTACTTC.

This chain uses TRBV27 with TRBJ1-6, with 9 positions matching TRBD1. V lost 5 bases and J lost 6; bases outside the gene matches: 2. The CDR3 contains 14 residues. CDR1 MNHEY and CDR2 SMNVEV come from the germline V gene (reference sequence). The CDR3 is CASSRDRANSPLHF. The CDR3 nucleotides are TGTGCCAGCAGTCGGGACAGGGCTAATTCACCCCTCCACTTT.

This clone was seen more than once but under ten times. The chain joins TRBV4-1 to TRBJ2-1; 9 bases map to TRBD2. This CDR3 contains 17 residues. J lost 7 bases, V lost 3 bases, and 13 bases had no gene match. Germline V gene lookup returns CDR1 MGHRA and CDR2 YSYEKL. The CDR3 here is CASSHQISGRPRNEQFF. The CDR3 coding sequence is TGCGCCAGCAGCCATCAGATTAGCGGGAGACCTAGGAATGAGCAGTTCTTC.

The chain has TRBV5-4 and TRBJ2-1; D is perhaps TRBD2 (5 bases). Germline V gene lookup returns CDR1 SGHNT and CDR2 YYREEE (reference sequence). Trimming cost V 4 bases and J 5 bases, with 19 bases left between them. This CDR3 comprises 16 residues. The CDR3 protein is CASSGGSIAHNNEQFF. CDR3 nucleotides: TGTGCCAGCAGCGGAGGATCTATAGCGCATAACAATGAGCAGTTCTTC. The whole variable domain, filled in from reference TRBV5-4 and TRBJ2-1, reads ETGVTQSPTHLIKTRGQQVTLRCSSQSGHNTVSWYQQALGQGPQFIFQYYREEENGRGNFPPRFSGLQFPNYSSELNVNALELDDSALYLCASSGGSIAHNNEQFFGPGTRLTVL.

This sequence joins TRBV2 and TRBJ2-5; 7 bases match TRBD2. The DNA end is a closer match to TRBJ2-7, so the J assignment may be wrong. The germline V gene has CDR1 SNHLY and CDR2 FYNNEI. The CDR3 sequence is 15 residues long. The CDR3 nucleotides read TGTGCCAGCAGTGTGGGGGGGTCCCGCTCCTACGAGCAGTACTTC. This codes for CASSVGGSRSYEQYF.